This TCR beta chain was retrieved from a study of a mutant IDH1 vaccine in newly diagnosed glioma. About the research overall: It was radiotherapy, temozolomide, or both that patients received previously, with most receiving both.

Only in-frame clones appear in the TCRdb table, and some are missing; sequencing was by immunoSEQ multiplex PCR. The sample holds over 50,000 clones, nearly 85% seen once. On this clone itself: Its specificity is not known.

CDR1 and CDR2 from the germline V gene are SGHTA and FQGNSA. This CDR3 comprises 15 residues. Trimming took off 5 bases at V and 2 bases at J, with 15 bases between the two ends. The time point is: week 23, last vaccination. It was 300 ug of mutant IDH1 20-mer peptide that made up each vaccine dose, given with topical imiquimod. Each of the donors came in with new WHO grade 3 or 4 astrocytomas that were IDH1-mutant and ATRX-lost. The sequence was obtained from a young man with glioma. The V gene is TRBV7-2, the J gene TRBJ1-2; D is uncertain. The sequencing used PBMCs, collected from a glioma patient whose treatment included an IDH1 peptide vaccine. The CDR3 region has the DNA TGTGCCAGCAGCCCCCGGGCAAACCAAAACTATGGCTACACCTTC. Residues: CASSPRANQNYGYTF.